A single sample is the source of the 4 T cell receptor beta chains below, sequenced in a study of patients and donors after allogeneic stem cell transplantation. TCRdb re-called the RT-PCR reads with MiXCR, one entry per CDR3 protein. The profile shows tens of thousands of distinct CDR3 sequences, 40% to 60% of them singletons. Sequencing used blood, either unsorted or a sorted T cell fraction (not recorded which). The receptors derive from a human donor who was either an allogeneic HSCT recipient or a stem cell or donor lymphocyte infusion donor (not recorded which). It is not recorded whose cells these are; they may come from a transplant donor.

The chain couples TRBV13 to TRBJ2-2, with D unresolved. The V gene lost 1 base and the J gene lost 10 bases, with 13 bases spanning the gap. The CDR3 is 14 residues long. Germline assignment: CDR1 PRHDT and CDR2 FYEKMQ (reference sequence). The CDR3 DNA reads TGTGCCAGCAGCTTAGCCCGATCGAGAACGGAGCTGTTTTTT. Amino acid sequence: CASSLARSRTELFF.

The V call is TRBV3-1, the J call TRBJ1-2, with 12 bases identical to TRBD1. J gave up 8 bases and V 4 bases, and 5 bases lay outside the gene matches. Germline V CDR1 and CDR2: LGHDT, YNNKEL (reference sequence). This CDR3 comprises 14 residues. CDR3 bases: TGTGCCAGCAGCCCCCGGGACAGGGGGCGGGGCTACACCTTC. Protein sequence: CASSPRDRGRGYTF. The full variable domain, rest sourced from reference TRBV3-1 and TRBJ1-2, is DTAVSQTPKYLVTQMGNDKSIKCEQNLGHDTMYWYKQDSKKFLKIMFSYNNKELIINETVPNRFSPKSPDKAHLNLHINSLELGDSAVYFCASSPRDRGRGYTFGSGTRLTVV.

The rearrangement joins TRBV9 to TRBJ2-3; TRBD2 matches at 8 bases. This CDR3 is built from 16 residues. Germline trimming cut 2 bases from V and 4 bases from J; bases unmatched to any gene: 9. Germline CDR1 reads SGDLS; CDR2 reads YYNGEE. The CDR3: CASSVKAGEEADTQYF. Written as DNA, the CDR3 is TGTGCCAGCAGCGTTAAAGCGGGAGAAGAGGCAGATACGCAGTATTTT.

In its sample, this clonotype was seen once. The rearrangement links TRBV28 to TRBJ2-5, with TRBD1 matching over 10 bases. Germline trimming cut 6 bases from V and 5 bases from J; bases unmatched to any gene: 9. The CDR3 length is 15 residues. The germline V gene encodes CDR1 MDHEN and CDR2 SYDVKM. The CDR3 coding sequence is TGTGCCAGCAGCCGGACAGGGGGGCTCTTTGAGACCCAGTACTTC. Translating gives CASSRTGGLFETQYF.